This T cell receptor beta chain stems from a study of early T cells in non-severe SARS-CoV-2 infection. The wider study: RNA in bulk from unsorted whole blood was sequenced, and chains were unpaired.

This clonotype was recorded many times. The CDR3 spans 12 residues. Per the germline V gene, CDR1 is DFQATT and CDR2 is SNEGSKA (reference sequence). V lost 6 bases and J 4 bases, leaving 10 bases between the germline ends. Individual cDNA molecules received unique molecular identifiers during library preparation. MiXCR was run by TCRdb on the 5' RACE reads, yielding one entry per CDR3 protein. Of roughly 40,000 distinct CDR3 sequences listed, roughly 7.3% are singletons. The rearrangement uses TRBV20-1 and TRBJ1-5, with no clear D. The sample consisted of whole blood. The origin of this receptor is an adult who was a healthcare worker with PCR-confirmed SARS-CoV-2 infection or an uninfected control (not recorded which). CDR3 sequence: CSALGYNQPQHF. As DNA, the CDR3 is TGCAGTGCCTTAGGATATAATCAGCCCCAGCATTTT.